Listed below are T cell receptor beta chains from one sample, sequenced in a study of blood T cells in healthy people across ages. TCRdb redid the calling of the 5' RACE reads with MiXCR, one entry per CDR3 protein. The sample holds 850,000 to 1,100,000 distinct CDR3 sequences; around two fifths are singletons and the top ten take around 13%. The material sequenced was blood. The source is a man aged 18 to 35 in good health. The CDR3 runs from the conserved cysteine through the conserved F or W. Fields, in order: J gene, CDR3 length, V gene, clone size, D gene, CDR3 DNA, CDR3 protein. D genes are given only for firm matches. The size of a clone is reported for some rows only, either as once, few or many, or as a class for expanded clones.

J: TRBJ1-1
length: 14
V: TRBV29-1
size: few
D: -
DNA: TGCAGCGTTAACCGGGCCCTCCTGAACACTGAAGCTTTCTTT
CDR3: CSVNRALLNTEAFF

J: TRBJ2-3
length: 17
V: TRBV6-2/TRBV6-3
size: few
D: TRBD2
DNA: TGTGCCAGCAGTTATACTCCGGGACTAGGGGGGGCAGATACGCAGTATTTT
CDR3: CASSYTPGLGGADTQYF

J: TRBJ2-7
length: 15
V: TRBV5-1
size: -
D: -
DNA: TGCGCCAGCAGCTTGGCCGGCGGGACAAACTACGAGCAGTACTTC
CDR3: CASSLAGGTNYEQYF

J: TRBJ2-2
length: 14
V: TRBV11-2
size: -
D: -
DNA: TGTGCCAGCAGCCCCGACTGGTACACCGGGGAGCTGTTTTTT
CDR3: CASSPDWYTGELFF

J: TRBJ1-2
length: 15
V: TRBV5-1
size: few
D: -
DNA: TGCGCCAGCAGACTCAACCCCTCGTCGAACTATGGCTACACCTTC
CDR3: CASRLNPSSNYGYTF

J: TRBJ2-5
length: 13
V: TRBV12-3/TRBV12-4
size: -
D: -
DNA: TGTGCCAGCAGGGGACTGTCTAGAGAGACCCAGTACTTC
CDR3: CASRGLSRETQYF

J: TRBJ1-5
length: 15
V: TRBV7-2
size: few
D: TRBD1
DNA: TGTGCCAGCAGCGACCAGGGGGCGAGCAATCAGCCCCAGCATTTT
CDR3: CASSDQGASNQPQHF

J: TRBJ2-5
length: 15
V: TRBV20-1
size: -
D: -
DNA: TGCAGTGCTCCAAAAGGGGACTCGATTGAAGAGACCCAGTACTTC
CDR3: CSAPKGDSIEETQYF

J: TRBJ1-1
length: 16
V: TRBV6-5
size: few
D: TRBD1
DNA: TGTGCCAGCAGTTATGACGTGGACAGGGCCGGCACTGAAGCTTTCTTT
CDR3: CASSYDVDRAGTEAFF

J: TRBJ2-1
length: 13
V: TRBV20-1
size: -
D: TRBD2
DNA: TGCAGTGCCGTGGGACTAGCGGCGAGGGAGCAGTTCTTC
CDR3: CSAVGLAAREQFF

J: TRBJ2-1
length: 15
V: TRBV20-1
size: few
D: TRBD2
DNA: TGCAGTGCCCTAGCAACTAGCGGGGGGGCCAATGAGCAGTTCTTC
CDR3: CSALATSGGANEQFF

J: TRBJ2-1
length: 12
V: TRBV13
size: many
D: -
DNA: TGTGCCAGCAGCTTAGAAGCGAATGAGCAGTTCTTC
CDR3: CASSLEANEQFF

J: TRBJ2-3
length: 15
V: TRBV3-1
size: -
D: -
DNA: TGTGCCAGCAGCCAAGATCTGAGCCCGGCAGATACGCAGTATTTT
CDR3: CASSQDLSPADTQYF